This TCR beta chain was recovered during a study of cytomegalovirus exposure and HLA in healthy donors. Study-wide findings and caveats: Differences between HLA loci emerged in a later analysis of TCR association rates, with DRB1 most and HLA-C fewest.

In its sample, this clone was seen a few times. The antigen remains unidentified. PCR amplification relied on 60 Vbeta primers (plus 13 Jbeta primers). Clones were sequenced by immunoSEQ multiplex PCR, and TCRdb holds only the in-frame ones, with some missing. The table records some 140,000 clones, about two thirds of them present only once. CDR3 length: 12 residues. The germline V gene has CDR1 MNHNS and CDR2 SASEGT. Trimming cost V 6 bases and J 3 bases, with 8 bases left between them. The TCR sequence derives from a man aged 45-60 years in good health and CMV-seropositive. The rearrangement uses TRBV6-1 and TRBJ1-2; D gene unclear. Sequencing was performed on PBMCs. As DNA, the CDR3 is TGTGCCAGCAGAAGCCGGGACTATGGCTACACCTTC. This gives the protein CASRSRDYGYTF.